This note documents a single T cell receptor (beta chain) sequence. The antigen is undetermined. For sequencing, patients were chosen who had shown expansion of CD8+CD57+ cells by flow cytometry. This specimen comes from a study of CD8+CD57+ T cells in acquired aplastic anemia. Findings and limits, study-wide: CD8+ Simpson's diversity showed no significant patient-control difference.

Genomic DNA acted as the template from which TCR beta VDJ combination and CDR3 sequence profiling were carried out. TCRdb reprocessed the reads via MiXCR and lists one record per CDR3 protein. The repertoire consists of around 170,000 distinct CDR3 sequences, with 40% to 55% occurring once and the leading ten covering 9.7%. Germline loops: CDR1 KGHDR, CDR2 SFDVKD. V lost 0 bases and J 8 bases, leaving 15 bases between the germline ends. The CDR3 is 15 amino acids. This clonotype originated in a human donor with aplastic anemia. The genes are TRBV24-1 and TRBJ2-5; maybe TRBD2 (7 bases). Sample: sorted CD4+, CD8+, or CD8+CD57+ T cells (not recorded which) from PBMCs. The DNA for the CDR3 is TGTGCCACCAGTGATTTGGGGGGGGGCTCACCAACCCAGTACTTC. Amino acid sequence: CATSDLGGGSPTQYF.